Shown below are 17 T cell receptor beta chains from a single sample sequenced in a study of blood T cell repertoires in COVID-19. Here immunoSEQ multiplex PCR was the method, and the copy in TCRdb shows in-frame clones only, minus some. Counted here are 300,000 to 500,000 clones, approximately 88% occurring once; the ten biggest clones make up 0.95% to 1%. Sequencing input: PBMCs or T cells enriched from blood (not recorded which). The source of these receptors is a woman in her thirties with acute COVID-19.

The V call is TRBV9, the J call TRBJ2-5; tentatively, D is TRBD1 (7 bases). The V gene lost 4 bases and the J gene lost 4 bases, with 17 bases spanning the gap. CDR3 length: 15 amino acids. Germline V gene lookup returns CDR1 SGDLS and CDR2 YYNGEE. In DNA, the CDR3 is TGTGCCAGCAGCCCAAGACAGGGAGGCTCAGAGACCCAGTACTTC. It codes for CASSPRQGGSETQYF.

V gene TRBV27 combines with J gene TRBJ2-7; D is perhaps TRBD2 (6 bases). Germline values: CDR1 MNHEY, CDR2 SMNVEV (reference sequence). The CDR3 spans 15 residues. With 2 bases removed from V and 4 bases from J, the gap between germline ends came to 15 bases. The CDR3 DNA is TGTGCCAGCAGTTTAACTTCGGCGGGGCAATACGAGCAGTACTTC. Its translation is CASSLTSAGQYEQYF.

J is TRBJ1-4 and V is TRBV10-3; D is perhaps TRBD1 (6 bases). The CDR3 runs 14 residues. Trimming shortened V by 4 bases and J by 8 bases, and 14 bases separated the two germline ends. Germline CDR1 reads ENHRY; CDR2 reads SYGVKD. The CDR3 DNA reads TGTGCCATCAGTGCGGGCAGGGGAAGGGAAAAACTGTTTTTT. It specifies CAISAGRGREKLFF.

The chain combines TRBV24-1 with TRBJ2-3, with D possibly matching TRBD2 (5 bases). The V gene lost 4 bases and the J gene lost 6 bases, with 13 bases spanning the gap. The germline V gene encodes CDR1 KGHDR and CDR2 SFDVKD. CDR3 length: 14 residues. CDR3 in amino acids: CATSDPGPGDTQYF. CDR3 bases: TGTGCCACCAGTGACCCGGGCCCGGGGGATACGCAGTATTTT.

The J gene is TRBJ1-4, the V gene TRBV30; 7 positions agree with TRBD1. CDR3 size: 13 residues. V shed 4 bases, J shed 4 bases, and the junction held 3 bases outside the gene matches. Germline lookup yields CDR1 GTSNPN and CDR2 SVGIG (reference sequence). The CDR3 region has the DNA TGTGCCTGGAACAGGGGACTTAATGAAAAACTGTTTTTT. This sequence encodes CAWNRGLNEKLFF. The entire variable domain, with the rest obtained from reference TRBV30 and TRBJ1-4, is as follows: SQTIHQWPATLVQPVGSPLSLECTVEGTSNPNLYWYRQAAGRGLQLLFYSVGIGQISSEVPQNLSASRPQDRQFILSSKKLLLSDSGFYLCAWNRGLNEKLFFGSGTQLSVL.

The J gene is TRBJ2-3, the V gene TRBV18, with 7 bases identical to TRBD2. J gave up 8 bases and V 1 base, and 12 bases lay outside the gene matches. The germline V gene encodes CDR1 KGHSH and CDR2 LQKENI. The CDR3 consists of 16 residues. The CDR3 coding sequence is TGTGCCAGCTCACCACAGGGAGCGGGACCTCAAGGTACGCAGTATTTT. Translation gives CASSPQGAGPQGTQYF. The complete variable domain, with remaining parts taken from reference TRBV18 and TRBJ2-3, reads NAGVMQNPRHLVRRRGQEARLRCSPMKGHSHVYWYRQLPEEGLKFMVYLQKENIIDESGMPKERFSAEFPKEGPSILRIQQVVRGDSAAYFCASSPQGAGPQGTQYFGPGTRLTVL.

The V gene is TRBV7-8, the J gene TRBJ2-1; 11 nucleotides match TRBD1. Germline CDR1 and CDR2: SGHVS and FQNEAQ. CDR3 size: 20 residues. V gave up 2 bases and J gave up 0 bases; unmatched junction bases: 12. This CDR3 reads CASSLISGQGALSSYNEQFF. Here the CDR3 DNA reads TGTGCCAGCAGCTTAATATCAGGACAGGGGGCACTGAGCTCCTACAATGAGCAGTTCTTC. Using reference TRBV7-8 and TRBJ2-1 for the parts outside the CDR3, the full variable domain is GAGVSQSPRYKVAKRGQDVALRCDPISGHVSLFWYQQALGQGPEFLTYFQNEAQLDKSGLPSDRFFAERPEGSVSTLKIQRTQQEDSAVYLCASSLISGQGALSSYNEQFFGPGTRLTVL.

The chain is built from TRBV12-3 or TRBV12-4 and TRBJ1-2; the D is unclear. The CDR3 extends over 13 amino acids. V lost 7 bases and J lost 0, with 9 bases in between. The CDR3 region is CASTVRANYGYTF. The CDR3 bases are TGTGCCAGCACTGTCCGGGCTAACTATGGCTACACCTTC.

The V gene is TRBV27, the J gene TRBJ1-6; 9 bases fit TRBD1. J lost 13 bases, V lost 5 bases, and 12 bases had no gene match. This CDR3 contains 15 residues. Germline values: CDR1 MNHEY, CDR2 SMNVEV (reference sequence). The CDR3 bases are TGTGCCAGCAGTCCAATGGGACAGGGCCGTCTTCCCCTCCACTTT. Protein sequence: CASSPMGQGRLPLHF.

J is TRBJ1-2 and V is TRBV7-7, with no clear D. The germline V gene encodes CDR1 SSHAT and CDR2 FNYEAQ (reference sequence). The CDR3 runs 17 residues. V was pared by 5 bases and J by 7 bases, with 26 bases between. Here the CDR3 reads CASSPLALDHQEGGYTF. Here the CDR3 DNA reads TGTGCCAGCAGCCCATTAGCGTTGGACCACCAGGAGGGTGGCTACACCTTC.

The genes are TRBV27 and TRBJ2-3, with D perhaps matching TRBD1 (6 bases). Trimming took off 7 bases at V and 2 bases at J, with 19 bases between the two ends. The CDR3 is 16 amino acids. Germline lookup yields CDR1 MNHEY and CDR2 SMNVEV (reference sequence). The CDR3 loop reads CASKHRSQGSTDTQYF. In DNA form, the CDR3 reads TGTGCCAGCAAACATCGGTCACAGGGTTCCACAGATACGCAGTATTTT.

The V and J genes are TRBV5-1 and TRBJ2-1, with TRBD2 identical over 14 bases. Germline V gives CDR1 SGHRS, CDR2 YFSETQ. The V gene end was trimmed by 2 bases and the J gene end by 7 bases; junction bases not matched to a gene: 5. CDR3 length: 16 amino acids. The CDR3 region has the DNA TGCGCCAGCAGCTTCCGACTAGCGGGGGGGCCTAATGAGCAGTTCTTC. This gives the protein CASSFRLAGGPNEQFF. Full variable domain (rest looked up from reference TRBV5-1 and TRBJ2-1): KAGVTQTPRYLIKTRGQQVTLSCSPISGHRSVSWYQQTPGQGLQFLFEYFSETQRNKGNFPGRFSGRQFSNSRSEMNVSTLELGDSALYLCASSFRLAGGPNEQFFGPGTRLTVL.

This sequence joins TRBV11-2 and TRBJ2-1, with 7 bases that match TRBD2. Germline V gives CDR1 SGHAT, CDR2 FQNNGV. This CDR3 comprises 17 residues. V lost 0 bases and J lost 2; bases outside the gene matches: 7. This chain's CDR3 is CASSLDQRGTTYNEQFF. CDR3 bases: TGTGCCAGCAGCTTAGATCAGCGGGGAACAACCTACAATGAGCAGTTCTTC.

This clone showed up just once. The chain links TRBV6-4 to TRBJ1-2, with 9 nucleotides matching TRBD1. Germline lookup yields CDR1 MRHNA and CDR2 SNTAGT. V lost 4 bases to trimming and J lost 4 bases; unmatched junction nucleotides: 4. This CDR3 has 14 amino acids. The CDR3 reads CASSARQGGYGYTF. The CDR3 nucleotides read TGTGCCAGCAGTGCTCGACAGGGGGGCTATGGCTACACCTTC.

This clone was seen more than once but under ten times. The gene calls are TRBV11-2 and TRBJ2-7; D not resolved. Germline CDR1 SGHAT, CDR2 FQNNGV. V lost 1 base and J lost 0, with 10 bases in between. There are 15 residues in the CDR3. Written as DNA, the CDR3 is TGTGCCAGCAGCTTAGGCCCCACGGTCTCCTACGAGCAGTACTTC. Protein product: CASSLGPTVSYEQYF.

The CDR3 loop reads CATSRDRKGLGQPQHF. CDR3 nucleotide sequence: TGTGCCACCAGCAGAGATCGAAAGGGACTTGGCCAGCCCCAGCATTTT. The chain has TRBV15 and TRBJ1-5; possibly TRBD1 for D (5 bases). The CDR3 extends over 16 amino acids. Trimming stripped 0 bases from V and 7 bases from J, with 16 bases between. Per the germline V gene, CDR1 is LNHNV and CDR2 is YYDKDF (reference sequence).

The rearrangement uses TRBV7-9 and TRBJ1-3; D is perhaps TRBD1 (5 bases). This CDR3 has 17 residues. CDR1 SEHNR and CDR2 FQNEAQ come from the germline V gene (reference sequence). Trimming removed 6 bases from V and 3 bases from J, with 21 bases in between. For the CDR3, the DNA is TGTGCCAGCAGTCCCACGTTTATGGGGGGATATGGAAACACCATATATTTT. This sequence encodes CASSPTFMGGYGNTIYF.